This record covers a single TCR beta chain. The assay was immunoSEQ multiplex PCR, and TCRdb's table has in-frame clones only and misses some. This repertoire shows 75,000 to 100,000 clones, 70% to 90% found once; its top ten account for more than 9.5%. The CDR3 totals 19 residues. This entry belongs to a study of blood T cell repertoires in COVID-19. The overall study: In each case, the material was cDNA or gDNA derived from T cells, B-cell-depleted T cells, or PBMCs.

What was sequenced was peripheral blood. The rearrangement joins TRBV21-1 to TRBJ2-2; no check of the table's D call, TRBD2, against the DNA was made. TRBV21-1 is tagged as a pseudogene. This sequence was found in a human donor in a cohort sampled during active COVID-19. CDR3 amino acids: CASSYGTSGAPGNTGELFF. CDR3 bases: TGTGCCAGCAGCTACGGGACTAGCGGGGCCCCGGGGAACACCGGGGAGCTGTTTTTT.